The T cell receptor (beta chain) described here comes from a study of post-analysis software for immune sequencing data. Each TCR beta cDNA library carried unique molecular identifiers. MiXCR was run by TCRdb on the PCR reads, yielding one entry per CDR3 protein. This sample has roughly 400,000 distinct CDR3 sequences, with about 39% found just once. The CDR3 sequence is 13 residues long. CDR1 and CDR2 from the germline V gene are MNHEY and SVGEGT. Trimming shortened V by 0 bases and J by 4 bases, and 6 bases separated the two germline ends. Study outcomes and limitations: The five TRBV segments detected at higher frequency in patients than in controls included TRBV5-6, TRBV5-1 and TRBV20-1.

For this clonotype: The antigen remains undetermined.

The sequencing input was blood. The chain has TRBV6-2 or TRBV6-3 and TRBJ1-2; D is ambiguous. The receptor was derived from a girl aged 2-9 years with multiple sclerosis. The CDR3 reads CASSYSSPYGYTF. DNA of the CDR3: TGTGCCAGCAGTTACTCGAGTCCCTATGGCTACACCTTC.